Presented here are 27 T cell receptor beta chains from one specimen sequenced in a study of blood T cells in healthy people across ages. PCR was performed a second time for roughly 7 to 11 cycles using a sample-barcoded 5' primer and a J-beta primer mix. TCRdb re-called the 5' RACE reads through MiXCR, storing one row per CDR3 protein. In the table there are 1.5 million to 2 million distinct CDR3 sequences, around half of which are singletons. The sequencing sample was made of blood. These receptors all stem from a woman in her 40s in good health.

The table lists this clonotype with a few counts. This chain uses TRBV18 with TRBJ2-5; maybe TRBD2 (5 bases). Germline V lookup: CDR1 KGHSH, CDR2 LQKENI. Trimming cost V 5 bases and J 2 bases, with 12 bases left between them. The CDR3 length is 14 residues. This CDR3 is CASSGLAMQETQYF. For the CDR3, the DNA is TGTGCCAGCTCAGGTCTAGCAATGCAAGAGACCCAGTACTTC. Combining the CDR3 with reference TRBV18 and TRBJ2-5 gives the whole variable domain NAGVMQNPRHLVRRRGQEARLRCSPMKGHSHVYWYRQLPEEGLKFMVYLQKENIIDESGMPKERFSAEFPKEGPSILRIQQVVRGDSAAYFCASSGLAMQETQYFGPGTRLLVL.

The V and J genes are TRBV4-3 and TRBJ2-7; D is unresolved. Germline CDR1 and CDR2: LGHNA and YSLEER. CDR3 length: 14 residues. V lost 0 bases and J lost 4, with 10 bases in between. CDR3 residues: CASSQEAPLYEQYF. The DNA of the CDR3 is TGCGCCAGCAGCCAAGAAGCACCCCTTTACGAGCAGTACTTC.

The chain carries TRBV27 and TRBJ2-4, with 11 bases aligning to TRBD1. CDR3 size: 14 residues. Per the germline V gene, CDR1 is MNHEY and CDR2 is SMNVEV (reference sequence). With V trimmed by 4 bases and J by 13 bases, 9 bases remained unmatched. Here the CDR3 DNA reads TGTGCCAGCAGTTCGGACAGGGGGCTAAATGAGCAGTACTTC. Its translation: CASSSDRGLNEQYF.

This chain links TRBV5-6 with TRBJ2-5; 7 bases agree with TRBD1. Trimming at V came to 2 bases and at J to 4 bases, leaving 8 bases not matched to a gene. This CDR3 has 15 residues. Germline V gene lookup returns CDR1 SGHDT and CDR2 YYEEEE. The CDR3 DNA reads as TGTGCCAGCAGCTTCCTAGGGGGCCTCCGAGAGACCCAGTACTTC. Protein: CASSFLGGLRETQYF.

The chain combines TRBV7-2 with TRBJ2-7; no definite D call. The DNA end is a closer match to TRBJ2-5, so the J assignment may be wrong. The CDR3 consists of 15 residues. Germline assignment: CDR1 SGHTA and CDR2 FQGNSA. CDR3 nucleotide sequence: TGTGCCAGCAGCTTAGTCCCGGGTTTGTCGGAGACCCAGTACTTC. Translating it yields CASSLVPGLSETQYF.

This chain joins TRBV2 and TRBJ2-1; D is perhaps TRBD2 (6 bases). The CDR3 totals 13 residues. Trimming removed 4 bases at V and 7 bases at J, with 11 bases between. The germline V gene encodes CDR1 SNHLY and CDR2 FYNNEI. The CDR3 is CASSVMRGNEQFF. The CDR3 region has the DNA TGTGCCAGCAGTGTAATGCGGGGAAATGAGCAGTTCTTC.

Comment on this clonotype: Its ends do not fully match the called genes, so a read error is possible. The CDR3 sequence: CAVNNLGEIQYF. The CDR3 nucleotides are TGTGCCGTCAACAACTTAGGAGAGATCCAGTACTTC. This chain connects TRBV10-3 to TRBJ2-5; D uncertain. The CDR3 totals 12 residues. CDR1 is ENHRY, CDR2 SYGVKD, per germline.

The rearrangement joins TRBV4-2 to TRBJ1-4; a possible D gene is TRBD1 (6 bases). V lost 4 bases and J 1 base, leaving 10 bases between the germline ends. The length of the CDR3 is 15 residues. Germline CDR1 LGHNA, CDR2 YNFKEQ. The CDR3 DNA reads TGTGCCAGCAGCCGCACGGACAGAACTAATGAAAAACTGTTTTTT. It specifies CASSRTDRTNEKLFF.

V and J are TRBV5-4 and TRBJ2-5; D might be TRBD1 (7 bases). The CDR3 runs to 15 residues. The germline CDR1 and CDR2 sequences are SGHNT and YYREEE (reference sequence). Between the trimmed V and J ends, which lost 0 bases and 6 bases, there was a span of 15 bases. The CDR3 region is CASSLVTQGGKTQYF. In nucleotides, the CDR3 is TGTGCCAGCAGCTTGGTAACCCAGGGGGGCAAGACCCAGTACTTC.

In this sample, this clonotype turned up a few times. This chain links TRBV4-2 with TRBJ2-5; 7 bases fit TRBD2. V shed 0 bases and J 5 bases; nucleotides not matched to a gene: 12. This CDR3 comprises 17 residues. Per the germline V gene, CDR1 is LGHNA and CDR2 is YNFKEQ. The CDR3, as DNA: TGTGCCAGCAGCCAAGAACCTGGCGGGGGAAGACGGGAGACCCAGTACTTC. Its protein is CASSQEPGGGRRETQYF.

The chain recombines TRBV3-1 with TRBJ2-7, with D perhaps matching TRBD1 (7 bases). In germline, CDR1 is LGHDT, CDR2 YNNKEL (reference sequence). V gave up 0 bases and J gave up 2 bases, with 20 bases separating them. This CDR3 has 18 residues. The CDR3 spells CASSQDRGTAFFTYEQYF. CDR3 nucleotide sequence: TGTGCCAGCAGCCAAGATCGGGGGACAGCATTTTTTACCTACGAGCAGTACTTC.

The V gene is TRBV6-1, the J gene TRBJ2-5; TRBD2 aligns across 11 bases. Losses at the gene ends were 6 bases for V and 5 bases for J; bases not matched to a gene: 8. This CDR3 has 15 amino acids. Germline CDR1 is MNHNS and CDR2 is SASEGT. The CDR3 nucleotides are TGTGCCAGCAGCCCCCTAGCGGGGGGCTTTGAGACCCAGTACTTC. Amino acid sequence: CASSPLAGGFETQYF.

The table lists this clonotype with a few counts. This sequence joins TRBV4-2 and TRBJ2-3; TRBD1 matches at 9 bases. Trimming took 4 bases from V and 2 from J; bases not matched to a gene: 7. The CDR3 is 16 residues long. Germline-derived CDR1 and CDR2 are LGHNA and YNFKEQ. This CDR3 is CASSRRTGDITDTQYF. The CDR3 nucleotides are TGTGCCAGCAGCCGGCGGACAGGGGATATCACAGATACGCAGTATTTT.

This chain uses TRBV4-2 with TRBJ1-2, with 11 bases matching TRBD1. With V trimmed by 4 bases and J by 6 bases, 7 bases remained unmatched. The CDR3 contains 15 residues. Germline V gene data show CDR1 as LGHNA and CDR2 as YNFKEQ. CDR3 in amino acids: CASSRTGTGGNGYTF. CDR3 nucleotides: TGTGCCAGCAGCCGGACAGGGACAGGGGGAAATGGCTACACCTTC.

This clonotype was counted a few times. V is TRBV27 and J is TRBJ2-1; D is unclear. The CDR3 has 15 amino acids. Germline V lookup: CDR1 MNHEY, CDR2 SMNVEV (reference sequence). The V end lost 0 bases, the J end lost 8 bases, and 14 bases lay between the germline ends. DNA for the CDR3: TGTGCCAGCAGTTTATCTCGGCACGTTATCCATGAGCAGTTCTTC. Its protein is CASSLSRHVIHEQFF.

The chain links TRBV13 to TRBJ2-5; 11 bases are a match to TRBD1. This CDR3 is 16 amino acids long. The V and J ends lost 5 bases and 7 bases, in that order; junction bases with no gene match: 12. Germline CDR1 and CDR2: PRHDT and FYEKMQ (reference sequence). The CDR3 DNA reads as TGTGCCAGCAGCCCGAGCACCGGGACAGGGGGTTTGACCCAGTACTTC. Translated: CASSPSTGTGGLTQYF. The full variable domain, its missing parts supplied by reference TRBV13 and TRBJ2-5, is AAGVIQSPRHLIKEKRETATLKCYPIPRHDTVYWYQQGPGQDPQFLISFYEKMQSDKGSIPDRFSAQQFSDYHSELNMSSLELGDSALYFCASSPSTGTGGLTQYFGPGTRLLVL.

With respect to this clonotype: One end of the junction does not line up with germline, which may come from a read error. The V and J genes are TRBV6-5 and TRBJ2-3; D is unclear. Germline assignment: CDR1 MNHEY and CDR2 SVGAGI. The CDR3 extends over 15 amino acids. In DNA form, the CDR3 reads TGTGCCAGCAGTTTCCGTCCTCTGAGCACAGATACACAGTATTTT. Translation: CASSFRPLSTDTQYF.

J is TRBJ2-3 and V is TRBV5-4, with 11 bases fitting TRBD1. The CDR3 sequence is 15 residues long. Losses at the gene ends were 4 bases for V and 4 bases for J; bases not matched to a gene: 5. Germline lookup yields CDR1 SGHNT and CDR2 YYREEE (reference sequence). The CDR3 coding sequence is TGTGCCAGCAGCCAGGACAGGGGGCGCGCAGATACGCAGTATTTT. Amino acid sequence: CASSQDRGRADTQYF.

The chain is built from TRBV27 and TRBJ2-5; 10 bases line up with TRBD1. The tail of the sequence fits TRBJ2-7 better, so the J call may be wrong. CDR1 MNHEY and CDR2 SMNVEV come from the germline V gene (reference sequence). The CDR3 contains 16 residues. The CDR3 DNA is TGTGCCAGCAGTCTTAGACAGGGGGCCTCCTTAGTCGAGCAGTACTTC. Amino acids: CASSLRQGASLVEQYF.

This clonotype occurred a few times. This chain connects TRBV6-5 to TRBJ2-7; TRBD2 aligns across 9 bases. Per germline, CDR1 MNHEY and CDR2 SVGAGI. V gave up 8 bases and J gave up 2 bases; unmatched junction bases: 10. CDR3 length: 15 residues. Here the CDR3 reads CASQMGTSPTYEQYF. In nucleotides, the CDR3 is TGTGCCAGCCAAATGGGGACTAGCCCTACCTACGAGCAGTACTTC.

Remarks on this clonotype: The conserved closing phenylalanine or tryptophan is absent in this CDR3, likely reflecting a read error. V is TRBV4-1 and J is TRBJ2-7, with D perhaps given as TRBD1 or TRBD2 (6 bases each). The germline V and J ends were trimmed by 3 bases and 2 bases, with 23 bases remaining between them. The CDR3 spans 18 residues. Germline loops: CDR1 MGHRA, CDR2 YSYEKL. As DNA, the CDR3 is TGCGCCAGCAGCCACAACGTTGGGCCAGGGGACTCGGCCTACGAGCAGTACTCC. Protein: CASSHNVGPGDSAYEQYS.

J is TRBJ2-3 and V is TRBV10-3; 12 bases align to TRBD2. The V gene end was trimmed by 3 bases and the J gene end by 5 bases; junction bases not matched to a gene: 6. The germline V gene encodes CDR1 ENHRY and CDR2 SYGVKD. The CDR3 is made up of 16 amino acids. The CDR3 is CAISDSTSGGGDTQYF. CDR3 coding DNA: TGTGCCATCAGTGATTCGACTAGCGGGGGAGGAGATACGCAGTATTTT.

This chain links TRBV4-2 with TRBJ2-7, with 8 bases fitting TRBD2. From germline, CDR1 is LGHNA and CDR2 YNFKEQ. There are 15 residues in the CDR3. With V trimmed by 6 bases and J by 0 bases, 7 bases remained unmatched. The CDR3 loop reads CASRLSAGASYEQYF. Here the CDR3 DNA reads TGTGCCAGCAGGCTATCAGCGGGGGCCTCCTACGAGCAGTACTTC.

The sample holds one count of this clonotype. This may stem from a read error, because a much larger clone lies one nucleotide away. The J gene is TRBJ2-3, the V gene TRBV10-3; possibly TRBD2 for D (5 bases). Trimming left V 3 bases short and J 0 bases short, with 7 bases between. There are 14 residues in the CDR3. The germline V gene encodes CDR1 ENHRY and CDR2 SYGVKD. As DNA, the CDR3 is TGTGCCATCAGTGAAGAGGGTAGCACAGATACGCAGTATTTT. This gives the protein CAISEEGSTDTQYF.

With respect to this clonotype: A read error may produce the germline difference seen at one junction end. The chain couples TRBV27 to TRBJ2-6; D might be TRBD1 (5 bases). The length of the CDR3 is 16 residues. From germline, CDR1 is MNHEY and CDR2 SMNVEV (reference sequence). The chain's CDR3 is CASSTYGLSGASVLTF. CDR3 nucleotides: TGTGCCAGCAGTACGTACGGGCTCTCTGGGGCCAGCGTCCTGACTTTC.

This chain connects TRBV20-1 to TRBJ2-5; maybe TRBD1 (6 bases). The CDR3 covers 16 residues. Germline assignment: CDR1 DFQATT and CDR2 SNEGSKA (reference sequence). The germline V and J ends were trimmed by 2 bases and 1 base, with 17 bases remaining between them. The CDR3 spells CSARPRRRGGQETQYF. For the CDR3, the DNA is TGCAGTGCTAGACCCCGACGCCGAGGGGGCCAAGAGACCCAGTACTTC.

The chain uses TRBV25-1 and TRBJ2-7; no firm D call. Germline CDR1 reads MGHDK; CDR2 reads SYGVNS. This CDR3 is built from 11 residues. V was shortened by 8 bases and J by 0 bases, with 5 bases between the two germline ends. CDR3 coding DNA: TGTGCCAGCGCGGTCTCCTACGAGCAGTACTTC. Translation gives CASAVSYEQYF.